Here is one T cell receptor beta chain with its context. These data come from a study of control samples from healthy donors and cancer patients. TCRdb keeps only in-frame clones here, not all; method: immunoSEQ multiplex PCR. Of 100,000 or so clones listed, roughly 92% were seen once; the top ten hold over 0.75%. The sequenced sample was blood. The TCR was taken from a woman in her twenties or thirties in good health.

This chain's CDR3 is CAWSVSRGSTEKLFF. The CDR3 DNA is TGTGCCTGGAGTGTAAGTCGCGGCTCGACTGAAAAACTGTTTTTT. This rearrangement joins TRBV30 to TRBJ1-4; D remains unclear. CDR3 length: 15 residues. Trimming cost V 0 bases and J 7 bases, with 15 bases left between them. Germline loops: CDR1 GTSNPN, CDR2 SVGIG (reference sequence).